Listed below are T cell receptor beta chains from one sample, sequenced in a study of vaccination and CD4 T cells after COVID-19. Each CDR3 protein gets one entry after TCRdb re-called the PCR reads with MiXCR. The sample lists 15,000 to 20,000 distinct CDR3 sequences; under 80% were seen once. No antigen has been identified for these receptors. The sequenced sample consisted of CD4+ T cells from blood, cultured in vitro. These receptors all stem from a human donor who had recovered from COVID-19. The CDR3 runs from the conserved cysteine through the conserved F or W. A D gene is named only where the DNA matches it firmly. Some rows mark clone size as missing; the rest say once, few, many or name a class of expanded clone.

v_gene: TRBV6-1
d_gene: TRBD1
abundance: few
j_gene: TRBJ1-2
CDR3nt: TGTGCCAGCAGTGAACCAGGGGGCCTCTATGGCTACACCTTC
CDR3aa: CASSEPGGLYGYTF

v_gene: TRBV6-1
d_gene: TRBD1
abundance: few
j_gene: TRBJ1-2
CDR3nt: TGTGCCAGCAGTGAACCGGGACAGGGAGACTATGGCTACACCTTC
CDR3aa: CASSEPGQGDYGYTF

v_gene: TRBV10-3
d_gene: .
abundance: .
j_gene: TRBJ1-6
CDR3nt: TGTGCCATCAGGGAAAGTGTAATAGGGGGTTCACCCCTCCACTTT
CDR3aa: CAIRESVIGGSPLHF

v_gene: TRBV20-1
d_gene: .
abundance: once
j_gene: TRBJ1-1
CDR3nt: TGCAGTGCTTTACAGTTTACCACTGAAGCTTTCTTT
CDR3aa: CSALQFTTEAFF

v_gene: TRBV11-3
d_gene: .
abundance: .
j_gene: TRBJ2-7
CDR3nt: TGTGCCAGCAGCCCGCCGGGACGGCGGGGGCTCTACGAGCAGTACTTC
CDR3aa: CASSPPGRRGLYEQYF

v_gene: TRBV10-2
d_gene: .
abundance: .
j_gene: TRBJ1-6
CDR3nt: TGCGCCAGCAGGGAGCCGGGCCACGAGGGTAATTCACCCCTCCACTTT
CDR3aa: CASREPGHEGNSPLHF

v_gene: TRBV28
d_gene: TRBD2
abundance: .
j_gene: TRBJ2-7
CDR3nt: TGTGCCAGCAGTTCCCTACTAGCGGGAGGACCCTACGAGCAGTACTTC
CDR3aa: CASSSLLAGGPYEQYF

v_gene: TRBV28
d_gene: TRBD1
abundance: .
j_gene: TRBJ1-5
CDR3nt: TGTGCCAGCTATTTAGGGGGCGTGAGCAATCAGCCCCAGCATTTT
CDR3aa: CASYLGGVSNQPQHF

v_gene: TRBV4-1
d_gene: TRBD1
abundance: once
j_gene: TRBJ2-2
CDR3nt: TGCGCCAGCAGCCACGACAGGGTTAGGACCGGGGAGCTGTTTTTT
CDR3aa: CASSHDRVRTGELFF

v_gene: TRBV11-2
d_gene: .
abundance: .
j_gene: TRBJ2-1
CDR3nt: TGTGCCAGCAGGACCTTAACAGGGATGGTCAATGAGCAGTTCTTC
CDR3aa: CASRTLTGMVNEQFF

v_gene: TRBV10-3
d_gene: TRBD1
abundance: once
j_gene: TRBJ1-2
CDR3nt: TGTGCCACCCAGGGACAGGGTGACTATGGCTACACCTTC
CDR3aa: CATQGQGDYGYTF

v_gene: TRBV6-1
d_gene: .
abundance: few
j_gene: TRBJ1-1
CDR3nt: TGTGCCAGCAGCCTGGGACATATCAACACTGAAGCTTTCTTT
CDR3aa: CASSLGHINTEAFF

v_gene: TRBV20-1
d_gene: .
abundance: .
j_gene: TRBJ1-6
CDR3nt: TGCAGTGCTCTGGGGTCGGCGGACTCACCCCTCCACTTT
CDR3aa: CSALGSADSPLHF

v_gene: TRBV4-2
d_gene: .
abundance: .
j_gene: TRBJ1-2
CDR3nt: TGTGCCAGCAGCCAGGTAGACAGATCAGCTAACTATGGCTACACCTTC
CDR3aa: CASSQVDRSANYGYTF

v_gene: TRBV30
d_gene: TRBD1
abundance: .
j_gene: TRBJ2-5
CDR3nt: TGTGCCTGGAGCCGGGACAGACAAGAGACCCAGTACTTC
CDR3aa: CAWSRDRQETQYF

v_gene: TRBV20-1
d_gene: .
abundance: once
j_gene: TRBJ1-4
CDR3nt: TGCAGTGCTAGAGATTCCAGGACGGGGAATGAAAAACTGTTTTTT
CDR3aa: CSARDSRTGNEKLFF

v_gene: TRBV9
d_gene: .
abundance: once
j_gene: TRBJ1-1
CDR3nt: TGTGCCAGCAGCGCCTTGGGGGGCACTGAAGCTTTCTTT
CDR3aa: CASSALGGTEAFF

v_gene: TRBV7-2
d_gene: .
abundance: .
j_gene: TRBJ2-5
CDR3nt: TGTGCCAGCAGCCCAGGGGGAGGAGAGACCCAGTACTTC
CDR3aa: CASSPGGGETQYF

v_gene: TRBV7-6
d_gene: .
abundance: few
j_gene: TRBJ1-6
CDR3nt: TGTGCCAGCAGCTTAACCAGGTCCTATAATTCACCCCTCCACTTT
CDR3aa: CASSLTRSYNSPLHF

v_gene: TRBV7-3
d_gene: .
abundance: few
j_gene: TRBJ2-1
CDR3nt: TGTGCCAGCAGCTCCAATCGATACAATGAGCAGTTCTTC
CDR3aa: CASSSNRYNEQFF

v_gene: TRBV9
d_gene: .
abundance: .
j_gene: TRBJ2-1
CDR3nt: TGTGCCAGCAGCGTAGCACCACTGGATGAGCAGTTCTTC
CDR3aa: CASSVAPLDEQFF

v_gene: TRBV30
d_gene: .
abundance: .
j_gene: TRBJ2-7
CDR3nt: TGTGCCTGGAGTGTGGGAGGTTCGGGTCTGGGCTTCTACGAGCAGTACTTC
CDR3aa: CAWSVGGSGLGFYEQYF

v_gene: TRBV10-3
d_gene: .
abundance: .
j_gene: TRBJ1-1
CDR3nt: TGTGCCATCAGTGAGTCGACAGTTTTACACACTGAAGCTTTCTTT
CDR3aa: CAISESTVLHTEAFF

v_gene: TRBV20-1
d_gene: TRBD1
abundance: .
j_gene: TRBJ1-2
CDR3nt: TGCAGTGCTAGGGGGGGGACAGGGATGATGTATGGCTACACCTTC
CDR3aa: CSARGGTGMMYGYTF

v_gene: TRBV11-2
d_gene: .
abundance: .
j_gene: TRBJ1-1
CDR3nt: TGTGCCAGCAGCTGGGGCGCCGGGACGAACACTGAAGCTTTCTTT
CDR3aa: CASSWGAGTNTEAFF

v_gene: TRBV3-1
d_gene: TRBD1
abundance: .
j_gene: TRBJ1-3
CDR3nt: TGTGCCAGCAGCCAGGCCAGGGGGGTTGGAAACACCATATATTTT
CDR3aa: CASSQARGVGNTIYF

v_gene: TRBV11-2
d_gene: .
abundance: .
j_gene: TRBJ2-1
CDR3nt: TGTGCCAGCAGCTTCAATGAGCAGTTCTTC
CDR3aa: CASSFNEQFF

v_gene: TRBV27
d_gene: TRBD1
abundance: .
j_gene: TRBJ2-5
CDR3nt: TGTGCCAGCAGCCTACAGGGGGCGGGAGAGACCCAGTACTTC
CDR3aa: CASSLQGAGETQYF

v_gene: TRBV19
d_gene: .
abundance: .
j_gene: TRBJ2-7
CDR3nt: TGTGCCAGTAGTGTTACAGGGGTAGCGGGTTACGAGCAGTACTTC
CDR3aa: CASSVTGVAGYEQYF

v_gene: TRBV6-5
d_gene: TRBD1
abundance: .
j_gene: TRBJ1-2
CDR3nt: TGTGCCAGCAGTCACTCATCCGGGACAGGGGGGAGCTATGGCTACACCTTC
CDR3aa: CASSHSSGTGGSYGYTF

v_gene: TRBV21-1
d_gene: .
abundance: few
j_gene: TRBJ1-2
CDR3nt: TGTGCCAGCAGCAAATGGAGGACAGCGGACTATGGCTACACCTTC
CDR3aa: CASSKWRTADYGYTF

v_gene: TRBV18
d_gene: TRBD1
abundance: .
j_gene: TRBJ1-2
CDR3nt: TGTGCCAGCGCAACAGGGGGGGACTATGGCTACACCTTC
CDR3aa: CASATGGDYGYTF

v_gene: TRBV25-1
d_gene: TRBD2
abundance: .
j_gene: TRBJ2-3
CDR3nt: TGTGCCAGCAGTGTACTAGCGGGACACACAGATACGCAGTATTTT
CDR3aa: CASSVLAGHTDTQYF

v_gene: TRBV27
d_gene: .
abundance: .
j_gene: TRBJ1-2
CDR3nt: TGTGCCAGCAGTTTATACCCCCCAAGGGAGGCGGGTGGCTACACCTTC
CDR3aa: CASSLYPPREAGGYTF

v_gene: TRBV27
d_gene: TRBD1
abundance: .
j_gene: TRBJ1-4
CDR3nt: TGTGCCAGCAGTTTGTATGGACAGGGGGCTCTTGAAAAACTGTTTTTT
CDR3aa: CASSLYGQGALEKLFF

v_gene: TRBV21-1
d_gene: .
abundance: .
j_gene: TRBJ2-1
CDR3nt: TGTGCCAGCAGCAAAGGGAACGGGATCAGCTCCTACAATGAGCAGTTCTTC
CDR3aa: CASSKGNGISSYNEQFF

v_gene: TRBV20-1
d_gene: TRBD1
abundance: .
j_gene: TRBJ1-2
CDR3nt: TGCAGTGCTAGACAGGGGGGGCGCGACTATGGCTACACCTTC
CDR3aa: CSARQGGRDYGYTF